The sequence of this T cell receptor beta chain was determined in a study of blood T cells in healthy people across ages. Whole-study results and caveats: When one million T cells were used, diversity estimates were thought to be underestimates.

Note on this clonotype: Its antigen is unidentified. One end of the junction is discordant with germline, which a read error may explain.

The germline V gene has CDR1 SGHDT and CDR2 YYEEEE. This CDR3 is built from 15 residues. The second PCR ran about 6 to 12 cycles with a sample-barcoded 5' primer and J-beta primers. Researchers report that each sample yielded at least 2.5 million CDR3-containing paired-end reads. One entry per CDR3 protein results from TCRdb running MiXCR on the 5' RACE reads. Among hundreds of thousands of distinct CDR3 sequences, about 53% were seen once, and the ten largest hold over 30%. This TCR was sampled from a man between 60 and 75 years old in good health. Sequenced material: blood. This sequence joins TRBV5-6 and TRBJ1-5; a weak D match, TRBD1 (6 bases). The CDR3 loop is CASSLGSGGNQPQHF. In DNA, the CDR3 is TGCGCCAGCAGCTTGGGTTCAGGGGGCAATCAGCCCCAGCATTTT. The complete variable domain, with remaining parts taken from reference TRBV5-6 and TRBJ1-5, reads DAGVTQSPTHLIKTRGQQVTLRCSPKSGHDTVSWYQQALGQGPQFIFQYYEEEERQRGNFPDRFSGHQFPNYSSELNVNALLLGDSALYLCASSLGSGGNQPQHFGDGTRLSIL.